These 3 T cell receptor beta chains originate from one sample sequenced in a study of human T cells and chemical hapten exposure. Time point of the sample: healthy volunteer bleed at 6 weeks. Total RNA was isolated from unfractionated whole blood. Each CDR3 protein gets one entry after TCRdb re-called the RACE reads with MiXCR. Here the sample spans 35,000 to 55,000 distinct CDR3 sequences, 3% to 4% being singletons. The specimen sequenced was whole blood. Every receptor here comes from a human donor in good health. Some clones in this sample may be carry-over from other donors' samples.

This clonotype turned up a few times. This rearrangement joins TRBV29-1 to TRBJ2-7, with D perhaps matching TRBD2 (5 bases). The CDR3 totals 13 residues. Germline V gene sequence: CDR1 SQVTM, CDR2 ANQGSEA. The CDR3 spells CSVSTGKGYEQYF. CDR3 DNA sequence: TGCAGTGTGTCAACGGGGAAGGGATACGAGCAGTACTTC.

The chain links TRBV6-4 to TRBJ1-5, with D hard to call. Deletions cut 3 bases from V and 9 bases from J, with 12 bases between. This CDR3 has 13 residues. Germline V gives CDR1 MRHNA, CDR2 SNTAGT. The CDR3 loop reads CASSEGRAAPQHF. The CDR3 DNA follows: TGTGCCAGCAGTGAGGGCCGAGCAGCGCCCCAGCATTTT.

Worth noting for this clonotype: This could be a read error, since a much larger clone is one nucleotide away. This chain links TRBV7-2 with TRBJ2-3; TRBD2 might be the D (5 bases). CDR1 and CDR2 (germline): SGHTA, FQGNSA. The CDR3 loop spans 16 amino acids. The CDR3 sequence is CVSSLKPYGGTDTQYF. The CDR3 bases are TGTGTCAGCAGCTTAAAGCCGTACGGGGGCACAGATACGCAGTATTTT.